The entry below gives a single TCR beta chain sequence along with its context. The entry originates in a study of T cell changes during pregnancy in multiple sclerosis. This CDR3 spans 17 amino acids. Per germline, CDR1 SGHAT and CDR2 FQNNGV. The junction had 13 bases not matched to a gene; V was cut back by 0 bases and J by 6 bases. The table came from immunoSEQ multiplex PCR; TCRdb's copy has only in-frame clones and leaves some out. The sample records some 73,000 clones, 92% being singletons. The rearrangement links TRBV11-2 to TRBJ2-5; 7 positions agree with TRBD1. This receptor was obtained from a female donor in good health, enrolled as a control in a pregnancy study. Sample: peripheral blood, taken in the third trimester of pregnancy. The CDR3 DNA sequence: TGTGCCAGCAGCTTAGAGGGGACGAGGGGGCCTAGGAAGACCCAGTACTTC. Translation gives CASSLEGTRGPRKTQYF.